The present TCR beta chain was sequenced within a study of T cells in Graves' hyperthyroidism and ophthalmopathy. Study outcomes and limitations: Among thyroid clonotypes expanded above 0.001, most also appeared in blood. From stable hyperthyroidism, ophthalmopathy was separated by a 13 V-J model.

RNA transcripts gave rise to amplified TCR beta CDR3 regions. The TCR CDR3 first-round RT-PCR relied on the HTBI primer set. Each CDR3 protein is one row after TCRdb ran MiXCR on the multiplex PCR reads. The sample holds approximately 400,000 distinct CDR3 sequences, about a sixth seen once. Extraction of PBMCs used roughly 9.6 ml of fresh peripheral blood. This clonotype came up many times. Its target is not known. This CDR3 comprises 14 residues. V lost 3 bases and J 5 bases, leaving 11 bases between the germline ends. CDR1 PRHDT and CDR2 FYEKMQ come from the germline V gene (reference sequence). The rearrangement links TRBV13 to TRBJ1-5, with D uncertain. Material for sequencing was blood. The sequence was collected from a woman aged 18 to 35 with Graves' hyperthyroidism. The CDR3 DNA is TGTGCCAGCAGCTTTCGAGGGTCCGATCAGCCCCAGCATTTT. It is translated as CASSFRGSDQPQHF.